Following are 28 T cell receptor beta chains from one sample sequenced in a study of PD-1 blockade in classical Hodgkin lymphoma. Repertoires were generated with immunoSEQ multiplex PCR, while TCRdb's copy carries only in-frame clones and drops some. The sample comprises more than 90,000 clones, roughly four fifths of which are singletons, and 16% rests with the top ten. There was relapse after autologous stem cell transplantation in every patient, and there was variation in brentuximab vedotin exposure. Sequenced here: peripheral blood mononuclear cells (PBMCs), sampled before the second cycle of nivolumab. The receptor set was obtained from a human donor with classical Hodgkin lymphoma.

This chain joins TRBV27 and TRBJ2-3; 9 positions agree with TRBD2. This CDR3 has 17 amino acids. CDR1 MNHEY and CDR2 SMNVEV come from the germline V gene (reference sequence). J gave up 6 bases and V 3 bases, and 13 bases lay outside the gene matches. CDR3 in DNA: TGTGCCAGCAGTTTCCGACTAGCGGAAACCGTTTGGGATACGCAGTATTTT. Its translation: CASSFRLAETVWDTQYF.

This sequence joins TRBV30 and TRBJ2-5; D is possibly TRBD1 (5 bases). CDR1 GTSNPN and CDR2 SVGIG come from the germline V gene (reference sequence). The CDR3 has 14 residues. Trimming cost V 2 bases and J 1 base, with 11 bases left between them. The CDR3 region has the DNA TGTGCCTGGAGTTATGGGGCCTCCCAAGAGACCCAGTACTTC. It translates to CAWSYGASQETQYF.

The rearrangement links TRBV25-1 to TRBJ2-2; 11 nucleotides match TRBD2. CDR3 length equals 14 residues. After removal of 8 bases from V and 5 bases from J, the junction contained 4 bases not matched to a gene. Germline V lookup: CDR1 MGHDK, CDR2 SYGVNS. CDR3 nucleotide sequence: TGTGCCAGCCGACTAGCGGGAAGGACCGGGGAGCTGTTTTTT. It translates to CASRLAGRTGELFF.

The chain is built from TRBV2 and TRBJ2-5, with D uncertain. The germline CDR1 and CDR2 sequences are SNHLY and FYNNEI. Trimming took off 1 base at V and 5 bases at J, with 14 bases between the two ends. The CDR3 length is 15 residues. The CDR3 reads CASSEEKTVGETQYF. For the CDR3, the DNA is TGTGCCAGCAGTGAAGAAAAGACCGTAGGGGAGACCCAGTACTTC.

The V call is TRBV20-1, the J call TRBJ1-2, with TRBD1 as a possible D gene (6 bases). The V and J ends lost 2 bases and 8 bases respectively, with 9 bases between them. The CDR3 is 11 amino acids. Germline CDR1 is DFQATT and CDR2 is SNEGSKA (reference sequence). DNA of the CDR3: TGCAGTGCTAGAAGGGGGGCGGGCTACACCTTC. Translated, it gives CSARRGAGYTF.

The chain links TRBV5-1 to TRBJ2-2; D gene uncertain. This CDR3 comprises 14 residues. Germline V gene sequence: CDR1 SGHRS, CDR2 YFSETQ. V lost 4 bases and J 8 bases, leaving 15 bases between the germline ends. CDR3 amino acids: CASSLRVSGGELFF. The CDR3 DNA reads TGCGCCAGCAGCCTCCGGGTCTCCGGGGGGGAGCTGTTTTTT.

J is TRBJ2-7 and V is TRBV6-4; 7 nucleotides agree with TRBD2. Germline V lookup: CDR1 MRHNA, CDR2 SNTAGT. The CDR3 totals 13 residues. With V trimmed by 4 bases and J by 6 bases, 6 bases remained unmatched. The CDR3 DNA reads TGTGCCAGCAGTGTGGGGGGGACCTCCGAGCAGTACTTC. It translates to CASSVGGTSEQYF.

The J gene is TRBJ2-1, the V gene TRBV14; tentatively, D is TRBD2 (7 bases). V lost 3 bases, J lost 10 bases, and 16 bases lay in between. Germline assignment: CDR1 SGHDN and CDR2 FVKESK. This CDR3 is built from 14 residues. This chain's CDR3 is CASSQALGGAEQFF. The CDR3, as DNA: TGTGCCAGCAGCCAGGCCCTGGGGGGGGCCGAGCAGTTCTTC.

DNA for the CDR3: TGTGCCAGCAGTGAGGTTGTTTCCGGGGAGCTGTTTTTT. This gives the protein CASSEVVSGELFF. The V call is TRBV2, the J call TRBJ2-2; D is ambiguous. Germline assignment: CDR1 SNHLY and CDR2 FYNNEI. The CDR3 is made up of 13 amino acids. V was cut by 3 bases and J by 6 bases, with 8 bases left in between.

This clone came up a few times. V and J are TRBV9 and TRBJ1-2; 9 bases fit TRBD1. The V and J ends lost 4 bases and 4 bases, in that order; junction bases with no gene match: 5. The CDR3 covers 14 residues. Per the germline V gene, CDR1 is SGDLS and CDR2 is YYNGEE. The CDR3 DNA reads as TGTGCCAGCAGCCCCGACAGGGGGAGCTATGGCTACACCTTC. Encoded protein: CASSPDRGSYGYTF.

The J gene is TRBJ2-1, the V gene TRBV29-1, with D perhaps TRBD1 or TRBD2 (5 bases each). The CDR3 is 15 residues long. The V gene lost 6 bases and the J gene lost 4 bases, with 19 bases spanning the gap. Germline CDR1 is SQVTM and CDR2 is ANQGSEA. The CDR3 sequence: CSVGVTSAPYNEQFF. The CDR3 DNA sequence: TGCAGCGTGGGGGTGACATCGGCGCCATACAATGAGCAGTTCTTC.

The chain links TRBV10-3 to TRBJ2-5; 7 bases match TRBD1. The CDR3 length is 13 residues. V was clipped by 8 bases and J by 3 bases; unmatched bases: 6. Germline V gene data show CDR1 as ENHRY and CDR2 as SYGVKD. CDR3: CAIRGQPEETQYF. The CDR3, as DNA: TGTGCCATCCGGGGACAGCCCGAAGAGACCCAGTACTTC.

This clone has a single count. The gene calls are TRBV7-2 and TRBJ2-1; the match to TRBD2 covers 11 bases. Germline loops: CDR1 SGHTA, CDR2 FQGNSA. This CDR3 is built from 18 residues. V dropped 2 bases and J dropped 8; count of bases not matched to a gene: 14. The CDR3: CASSLSTALAGVLDEQFF. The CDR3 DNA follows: TGTGCCAGCAGCTTATCCACAGCACTAGCGGGAGTTCTCGATGAGCAGTTCTTC.

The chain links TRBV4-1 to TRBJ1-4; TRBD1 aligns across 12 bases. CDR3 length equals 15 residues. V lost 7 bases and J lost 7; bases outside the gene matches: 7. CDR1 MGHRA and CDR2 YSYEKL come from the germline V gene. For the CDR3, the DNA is TGCGCCAGCAATCCACCGGGACAGGGGGCTGAAAAACTGTTTTTT. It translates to CASNPPGQGAEKLFF.

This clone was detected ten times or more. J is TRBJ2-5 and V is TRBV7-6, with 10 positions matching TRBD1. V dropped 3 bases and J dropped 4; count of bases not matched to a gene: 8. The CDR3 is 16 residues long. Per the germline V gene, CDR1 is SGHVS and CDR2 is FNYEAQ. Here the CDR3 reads CASSLAPGTGVETQYF. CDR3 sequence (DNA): TGTGCCAGCAGCTTGGCCCCCGGGACAGGGGTAGAGACCCAGTACTTC.

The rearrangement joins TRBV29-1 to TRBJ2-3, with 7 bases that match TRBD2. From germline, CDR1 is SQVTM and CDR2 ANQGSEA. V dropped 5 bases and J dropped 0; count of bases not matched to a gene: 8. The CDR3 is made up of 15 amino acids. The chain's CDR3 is CSVFSPSGSTDTQYF. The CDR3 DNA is TGCAGCGTTTTCAGCCCTAGCGGAAGCACAGATACGCAGTATTTT.

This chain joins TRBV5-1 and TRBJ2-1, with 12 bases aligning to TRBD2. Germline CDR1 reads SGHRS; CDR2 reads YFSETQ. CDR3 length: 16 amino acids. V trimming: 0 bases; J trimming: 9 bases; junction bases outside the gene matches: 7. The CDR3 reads CASSLGLAGVESEQFF. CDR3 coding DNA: TGCGCCAGCAGCTTGGGACTAGCGGGAGTTGAGTCTGAGCAGTTCTTC.

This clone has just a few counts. The CDR3 nucleotides read TGTGCCAGTAGTGGCCTAGCGGGAGGGTGGGAGCAGTTCTTC. Protein sequence: CASSGLAGGWEQFF. V and J are TRBV19 and TRBJ2-1, with TRBD2 identical over 12 bases. V lost 5 bases and J lost 10; bases outside the gene matches: 6. This CDR3 comprises 14 residues. Looked up from germline, CDR1 is LNHDA and CDR2 is SQIVND (reference sequence). Combining the CDR3 with reference TRBV19 and TRBJ2-1 gives the whole variable domain DGGITQSPKYLFRKEGQNVTLSCEQNLNHDAMYWYRQDPGQGLRLIYYSQIVNDFQKGDIAEGYSVSREKKESFPLTVTSAQKNPTAFYLCASSGLAGGWEQFFGPGTRLTVL.

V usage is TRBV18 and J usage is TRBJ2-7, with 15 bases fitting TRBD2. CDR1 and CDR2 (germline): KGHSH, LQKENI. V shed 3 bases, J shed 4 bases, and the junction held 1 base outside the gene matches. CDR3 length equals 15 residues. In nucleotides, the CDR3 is TGTGCCAGCTCACCCGGACTAGCGGGAGGGTACGAGCAGTACTTC. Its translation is CASSPGLAGGYEQYF.

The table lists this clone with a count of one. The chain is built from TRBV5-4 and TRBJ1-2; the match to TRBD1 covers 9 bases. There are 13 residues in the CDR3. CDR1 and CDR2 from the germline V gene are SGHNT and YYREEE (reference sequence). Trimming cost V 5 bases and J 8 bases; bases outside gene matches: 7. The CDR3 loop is CASSPTGGQGYTF. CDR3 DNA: TGTGCCAGCAGTCCTACAGGGGGCCAAGGCTACACCTTC. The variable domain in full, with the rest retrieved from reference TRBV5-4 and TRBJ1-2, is ETGVTQSPTHLIKTRGQQVTLRCSSQSGHNTVSWYQQALGQGPQFIFQYYREEENGRGNFPPRFSGLQFPNYSSELNVNALELDDSALYLCASSPTGGQGYTFGSGTRLTVV.

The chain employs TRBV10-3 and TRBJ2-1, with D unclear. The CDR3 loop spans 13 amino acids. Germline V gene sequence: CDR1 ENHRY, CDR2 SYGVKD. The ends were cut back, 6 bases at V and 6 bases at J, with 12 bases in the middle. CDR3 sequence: CAISPTSLNEQFF. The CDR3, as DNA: TGTGCCATCAGCCCGACCAGCCTCAATGAGCAGTTCTTC.

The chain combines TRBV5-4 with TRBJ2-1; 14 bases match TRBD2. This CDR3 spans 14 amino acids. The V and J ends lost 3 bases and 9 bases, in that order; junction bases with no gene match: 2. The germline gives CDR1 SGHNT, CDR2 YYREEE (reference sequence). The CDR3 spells CASSSGTSGSEQFF. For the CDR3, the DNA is TGTGCCAGCAGCTCCGGGACTAGCGGGAGTGAGCAGTTCTTC.

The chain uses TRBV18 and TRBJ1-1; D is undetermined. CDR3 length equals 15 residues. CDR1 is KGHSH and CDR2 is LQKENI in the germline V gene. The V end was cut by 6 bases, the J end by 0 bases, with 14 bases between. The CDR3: CASSPSGTMNTEAFF. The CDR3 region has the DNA TGTGCCAGCTCCCCTTCCGGTACGATGAACACTGAAGCTTTCTTT.

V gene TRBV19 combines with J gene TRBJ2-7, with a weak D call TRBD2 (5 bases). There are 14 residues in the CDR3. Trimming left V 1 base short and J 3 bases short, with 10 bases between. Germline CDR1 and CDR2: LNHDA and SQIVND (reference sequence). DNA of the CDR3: TGTGCCAGTAGTATAGGAGGCGGAGGCTACGAGCAGTACTTC. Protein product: CASSIGGGGYEQYF.

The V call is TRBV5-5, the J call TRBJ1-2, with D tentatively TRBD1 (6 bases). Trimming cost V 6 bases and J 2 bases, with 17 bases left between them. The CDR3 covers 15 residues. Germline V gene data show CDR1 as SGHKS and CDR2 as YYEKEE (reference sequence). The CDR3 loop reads CASTLTGGGNYGYTF. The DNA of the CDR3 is TGTGCCAGCACCCTAACGGGGGGGGGCAACTATGGCTACACCTTC.

Here the CDR3 reads CASSPGAGGQPQHF. The CDR3 DNA sequence: TGTGCCAGTAGCCCCGGGGCAGGAGGTCAGCCCCAGCATTTT. The chain couples TRBV19 to TRBJ1-5; TRBD1 might be the D (5 bases). The CDR3 has 14 residues. Germline CDR1 is LNHDA and CDR2 is SQIVND (reference sequence). V was pared by 6 bases and J by 6 bases, with 15 bases between. Full variable domain (outside the CDR3, taken from reference TRBV19 and TRBJ1-5): DGGITQSPKYLFRKEGQNVTLSCEQNLNHDAMYWYRQDPGQGLRLIYYSQIVNDFQKGDIAEGYSVSREKKESFPLTVTSAQKNPTAFYLCASSPGAGGQPQHFGDGTRLSIL.

CDR3 nucleotide sequence: TGTGCCAGCCTAGCGGGAGGGCTGGGGGAAAACATTCAGTACTTC. This encodes CASLAGGLGENIQYF. The V and J genes are TRBV28 and TRBJ2-4; 12 nucleotides match TRBD2. CDR3 length: 15 amino acids. Germline loops: CDR1 MDHEN, CDR2 SYDVKM. The V gene end was trimmed by 8 bases and the J gene end by 5 bases; junction bases not matched to a gene: 7.

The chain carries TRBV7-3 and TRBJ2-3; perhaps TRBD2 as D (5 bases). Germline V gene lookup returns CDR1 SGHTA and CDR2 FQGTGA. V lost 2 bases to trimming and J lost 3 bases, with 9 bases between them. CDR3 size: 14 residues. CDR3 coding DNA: TGTGCCAGCAGCTTAGTCGGGGTAACAGATACGCAGTATTTT. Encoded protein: CASSLVGVTDTQYF.